One sample yielded the 32 T cell receptor beta chains listed below, sequenced in a study of cytomegalovirus exposure and HLA in healthy donors (dated by TCRdb to about 2017). The receptor library was made with the immunoSEQ multiplex PCR assay. The multiplex PCR relied on a mix of 60 forward primers for TCR Vbeta segments and 13 reverse primers for TCR Jbeta segments. TCRdb stores this immuneACCESS table with in-frame sequences only. Part of the clones is absent; in the studies checked, under half of the shortfall reflects unresolved V genes, and no reason is known for the rest. Counted in this sample were approximately 150,000 clones; approximately 80% of them appeared once. The top ten constitute 3.5% to 5.5% of the sample. Sequencing was performed on PBMCs. The receptors shown here come from a middle-aged woman in good health and CMV-seropositive.

This clone was observed a few times. The chain employs TRBV6-1 and TRBJ1-1; 7 bases are a match to TRBD1. V gave up 10 bases and J gave up 4 bases; unmatched junction bases: 6. Germline V gene lookup returns CDR1 MNHNS and CDR2 SASEGT. CDR3 length: 12 amino acids. The CDR3 here is CATQGISTEAFF. For the CDR3, the DNA is TGTGCCACACAGGGGATCAGCACTGAAGCTTTCTTT.

This rearrangement joins TRBV7-3 to TRBJ2-1; 11 bases match TRBD2. J gave up 5 bases and V 0 bases, and 3 bases lay outside the gene matches. CDR3 length: 16 amino acids. CDR1 SGHTA and CDR2 FQGTGA come from the germline V gene. The CDR3 DNA is TGTGCCAGCAGCTTAACGACACTAGCGGGAGACAATGAGCAGTTCTTC. Translation gives CASSLTTLAGDNEQFF.

There are a few counts of this clone. The DNA of the CDR3 is TGTGCCAGCAGCACAAATGCGGCAAAGAGCACTGAAGCTTTCTTT. This sequence encodes CASSTNAAKSTEAFF. The chain uses TRBV7-9 and TRBJ1-1; D gene ambiguous. CDR3 length: 15 amino acids. The V gene lost 5 bases and the J gene lost 4 bases, with 17 bases spanning the gap. Germline values: CDR1 SEHNR, CDR2 FQNEAQ (reference sequence).

This chain links TRBV11-2 with TRBJ1-2; no reliable D call. In germline, CDR1 is SGHAT, CDR2 FQNNGV. V lost 5 bases and J lost 4, with 11 bases in between. The CDR3 consists of 13 residues. The CDR3 loop is CASSPREAYGYTF. The CDR3 bases are TGTGCCAGCAGCCCACGGGAAGCCTATGGCTACACCTTC.

The rearrangement joins TRBV28 to TRBJ2-1; D is perhaps TRBD1 (6 bases). CDR3 length: 15 residues. Germline-derived CDR1 and CDR2 are MDHEN and SYDVKM. V lost 3 bases and J lost 5, with 14 bases in between. The CDR3 loop reads CASSFAGQTNNEQFF. In nucleotides, the CDR3 is TGTGCCAGCAGTTTCGCCGGACAGACCAACAATGAGCAGTTCTTC. Looking up the rest from reference TRBV28 and TRBJ2-1 gives the full variable domain: DVKVTQSSRYLVKRTGEKVFLECVQDMDHENMFWYRQDPGLGLRLIYFSYDVKMKEKGDIPEGYSVSREKKERFSLILESASTNQTSMYLCASSFAGQTNNEQFFGPGTRLTVL.

This CDR3 is CASSTTGRGYTF. Here the CDR3 DNA reads TGTGCCAGCAGTACTACAGGGCGCGGCTACACCTTC. The rearrangement joins TRBV6-5 to TRBJ1-2; perhaps TRBD1 as D (6 bases). Trimming stripped 5 bases from V and 8 bases from J, with 12 bases between. The CDR3 spans 12 residues. Germline values: CDR1 MNHEY, CDR2 SVGAGI.

As regards this clone: Other nucleotide sequences from this sample produce the same CDR3. This rearrangement joins TRBV5-1 to TRBJ2-3, with TRBD2 matching over 7 bases. Per the germline V gene, CDR1 is SGHRS and CDR2 is YFSETQ. Losses at the gene ends were 2 bases for V and 0 bases for J; bases not matched to a gene: 12. The CDR3 is 18 residues long. CDR3 nucleotide sequence: TGCGCCAGCAGCTTAGGGAGGGGAGAGCCCTCTAGCACAGATACGCAGTATTTT. Translated, it gives CASSLGRGEPSSTDTQYF.

This clone was seen once. V gene TRBV28 combines with J gene TRBJ1-1, with 9 nucleotides matching TRBD1. The CDR3 consists of 14 residues. Germline V gene lookup returns CDR1 MDHEN and CDR2 SYDVKM. V gave up 5 bases and J gave up 4 bases; unmatched junction bases: 5. CDR3 sequence: CASSNRGQGTEAFF. The DNA of the CDR3 is TGTGCCAGCAGTAACAGGGGGCAAGGCACTGAAGCTTTCTTT.

In its sample, this clone was seen once. The gene calls are TRBV10-3 and TRBJ2-2; TRBD1 matches at 11 bases. Germline CDR1 ENHRY, CDR2 SYGVKD. V was pared by 10 bases and J by 0 bases, with 13 bases of the junction left unmatched. The CDR3 consists of 18 residues. CDR3 region: CASHHGTGGTANTGELFF. The CDR3 nucleotides read TGTGCCAGCCACCACGGGACAGGGGGTACCGCGAACACCGGGGAGCTGTTTTTT.

The chain recombines TRBV9 with TRBJ1-4; D is undetermined. Germline V gene lookup returns CDR1 SGDLS and CDR2 YYNGEE. Trimming took 0 bases from V and 1 from J, leaving 4 bases between them. The CDR3 runs 14 residues. The CDR3 coding sequence is TGTGCCAGCAGCGTAGCAGGAACTAATGAAAAACTGTTTTTT. It yields the protein CASSVAGTNEKLFF.

The chain employs TRBV5-1 and TRBJ1-5, with 8 bases fitting TRBD1. Germline trimming cut 7 bases from V and 7 bases from J; bases unmatched to any gene: 7. Germline V gene lookup returns CDR1 SGHRS and CDR2 YFSETQ. The CDR3 contains 13 residues. CDR3 loop: CASAFDRGQPQHF. The CDR3 nucleotides are TGCGCCAGCGCCTTTGACAGGGGCCAGCCCCAGCATTTT.

V usage is TRBV2 and J usage is TRBJ2-2, with TRBD1 matching 7 bases. The germline V gene encodes CDR1 SNHLY and CDR2 FYNNEI. This CDR3 is built from 15 residues. V lost 4 bases, J lost 6 bases, and 8 bases stayed unmatched. This chain's CDR3 is CASSADRVGPGELFF. CDR3 nucleotide sequence: TGTGCCAGCAGTGCTGACAGGGTAGGACCCGGGGAGCTGTTTTTT.

V and J are TRBV4-2 and TRBJ2-1, with 8 bases identical to TRBD2. Germline V gene sequence: CDR1 LGHNA, CDR2 YNFKEQ. The CDR3 spans 14 residues. With V trimmed by 4 bases and J by 8 bases, 7 bases remained unmatched. The CDR3: CASSLWTSSDEQFF. CDR3 in DNA: TGTGCCAGCAGCCTGTGGACTAGCTCCGATGAGCAGTTCTTC.

V is TRBV27 and J is TRBJ1-4; TRBD1 matches at 12 bases. The CDR3 is 19 residues long. The V gene end was trimmed by 2 bases and the J gene end by 8 bases; junction bases not matched to a gene: 15. The V gene's germline CDR1 is MNHEY and CDR2 SMNVEV (reference sequence). The CDR3 is CASSLKPGTGGAWSEKLFF. CDR3 DNA: TGTGCCAGCAGTTTAAAACCTGGGACAGGGGGCGCCTGGAGCGAAAAACTGTTTTTT.

In this sample, this clone turned up a few times. The chain joins TRBV6-6 to TRBJ2-2, with 8 bases matching TRBD1. This CDR3 contains 14 residues. The germline V gene has CDR1 MNHNY and CDR2 SVGAGI (reference sequence). Trimming cost V 5 bases and J 5 bases; bases outside gene matches: 4. CDR3 amino acids: CASSRQGTTGELFF. CDR3 sequence (DNA): TGTGCCAGCAGTCGACAGGGGACGACCGGGGAGCTGTTTTTT.

The rearrangement joins TRBV13 to TRBJ2-6; 8 bases fit TRBD1. The CDR3 spans 20 residues. J was trimmed by 0 bases and V by 5 bases; bases with no gene match: 15. Germline CDR1 reads PRHDT; CDR2 reads FYEKMQ (reference sequence). Here the CDR3 DNA reads TGTGCCAGCAGCCGACGGGACAGGTTTCCATTTAGCTCTGGGGCCAACGTCCTGACTTTC. Protein: CASSRRDRFPFSSGANVLTF.

This clone has just one count. V is TRBV6-6 and J is TRBJ2-7; 8 bases map to TRBD1. Germline loops: CDR1 MNHNY, CDR2 SVGAGI (reference sequence). After removal of 6 bases from V and 8 bases from J, the junction contained 9 bases not matched to a gene. CDR3 length equals 13 residues. The CDR3: CASSPQRQGQQYF. In nucleotides, the CDR3 is TGTGCCAGCAGCCCTCAAAGACAGGGGCAGCAGTACTTC.

The chain employs TRBV19 and TRBJ1-1, with a weak D call TRBD1 (5 bases). CDR3 size: 15 residues. Germline V gene lookup returns CDR1 LNHDA and CDR2 SQIVND (reference sequence). V was trimmed by 6 bases and J by 1 base, leaving 15 bases between them. Here the CDR3 DNA reads TGTGCCAGTAGCGAACCTGACAGAGGGAACACTGAAGCTTTCTTT. It encodes CASSEPDRGNTEAFF.

This clone was seen just once. The rearrangement links TRBV5-1 to TRBJ2-3, with D perhaps matching TRBD1 (6 bases). CDR3 size: 14 residues. CDR1 is SGHRS, CDR2 YFSETQ, per germline. Trimming pared 7 bases from V and 0 bases from J, leaving 12 bases between. DNA of the CDR3: TGCGCCAGCGCCCTTGGACAGAGCACAGATACGCAGTATTTT. This codes for CASALGQSTDTQYF.

The rearrangement links TRBV2 to TRBJ1-3, with D tentatively TRBD1 (6 bases). Germline V gene sequence: CDR1 SNHLY, CDR2 FYNNEI. This CDR3 spans 13 amino acids. The ends were cut back, 10 bases at V and 2 bases at J, with 12 bases in the middle. DNA for the CDR3: TGTGCCACAACAGGGTTGGCTGGAAACACCATATATTTT. Its protein is CATTGLAGNTIYF. The complete variable domain, with remaining parts taken from reference TRBV2 and TRBJ1-3, reads EPEVTQTPSHQVTQMGQEVILRCVPISNHLYFYWYRQILGQKVEFLVSFYNNEISEKSEIFDDQFSVERPDGSNFTLKIRSTKLEDSAMYFCATTGLAGNTIYFGEGSWLTVV.

This clone showed up just once. Germline and junction disagree at one end, which may indicate a read error. The chain is built from TRBV5-6 and TRBJ2-3, with 12 bases matching TRBD2. The CDR3 is 16 residues long. Germline V gives CDR1 SGHDT, CDR2 YYEEEE. For the CDR3, the DNA is TGTGCCAGCGGCTTGGGGACTAGCGGGAGCACAGATACGCAGTATTTT. This codes for CASGLGTSGSTDTQYF.

The chain uses TRBV5-1 and TRBJ1-5; perhaps TRBD1 as D (5 bases). Looked up from germline, CDR1 is SGHRS and CDR2 is YFSETQ. This CDR3 has 14 residues. The V end was cut by 5 bases, the J end by 4 bases, with 13 bases between. The CDR3 sequence: CASSVGGGNQPQHF. The CDR3 DNA sequence: TGCGCCAGCAGTGTCGGGGGAGGGAATCAGCCCCAGCATTTT.

This chain uses TRBV6-5 with TRBJ2-2, with 8 bases identical to TRBD1. The germline V gene encodes CDR1 MNHEY and CDR2 SVGAGI. The V and J ends lost 6 bases and 6 bases, in that order; junction bases with no gene match: 9. The CDR3 spans 15 residues. The CDR3 is CASSLDRVVSGELFF. The CDR3 nucleotides read TGTGCCAGCAGCCTGGACAGGGTAGTGTCCGGGGAGCTGTTTTTT.

About this clone: Other DNA sequences within the sample encode an identical CDR3. The genes are TRBV13 and TRBJ1-1, with a tentative D call TRBD1 (5 bases). CDR1 and CDR2 from the germline V gene are PRHDT and FYEKMQ (reference sequence). The CDR3 runs to 15 residues. The V and J ends lost 7 bases and 6 bases respectively, with 21 bases between them. CDR3 sequence (DNA): TGTGCCAGCACCAAGGGGCGAAGTAACAACCCTGAAGCTTTCTTT. Amino acids: CASTKGRSNNPEAFF.

The rearrangement uses TRBV6-5 and TRBJ1-2, with D perhaps matching TRBD1 (6 bases). CDR3 length: 13 residues. Germline CDR1 is MNHEY and CDR2 is SVGAGI. With 5 bases removed from V and 2 bases from J, the gap between germline ends came to 9 bases. The CDR3 loop is CASSRQGNYGYTF. For the CDR3, the DNA is TGTGCCAGCAGTCGGCAGGGGAACTATGGCTACACCTTC.

The V and J genes are TRBV18 and TRBJ2-2, with 11 positions matching TRBD2. Germline CDR1 KGHSH, CDR2 LQKENI. This CDR3 contains 18 residues. Trimming cost V 4 bases and J 0 bases; bases outside gene matches: 7. CDR3 region: CASSRVPLAGANTGELFF. The CDR3 coding sequence is TGTGCCAGCTCACGAGTACCACTAGCGGGAGCGAACACCGGGGAGCTGTTTTTT.

This clone was recorded once. The V gene is TRBV4-3, the J gene TRBJ2-1, with TRBD2 identical over 8 bases. This CDR3 region has 17 residues. Trimming took 3 bases from V and 2 from J; bases not matched to a gene: 9. Germline-derived CDR1 and CDR2 are LGHNA and YSLEER. Here the CDR3 DNA reads TGCGCCAGCAGCCAGGCTCCGGGCGGGGGGACCTACAATGAGCAGTTCTTC. It translates to CASSQAPGGGTYNEQFF.

The V gene is TRBV5-4, the J gene TRBJ2-7, with 9 bases lining up with TRBD1. The CDR3 is made up of 13 amino acids. Looked up from germline, CDR1 is SGHNT and CDR2 is YYREEE (reference sequence). V was clipped by 3 bases and J by 7 bases; unmatched bases: 5. Written as DNA, the CDR3 is TGTGCCAGCAGCTGGGACAGGGATATAGAGCAGTACTTC. It codes for CASSWDRDIEQYF.

J is TRBJ2-1 and V is TRBV10-1; 13 bases are shared with TRBD2. The CDR3 loop spans 18 amino acids. With V trimmed by 7 bases and J by 0 bases, 9 bases remained unmatched. CDR1 is WNHNN, CDR2 SYGVQD, per germline (reference sequence). CDR3 nucleotide sequence: TGCGCCAGCAAAAGACTAGCGGGGGGAAGGAGCTCCTACAATGAGCAGTTCTTC. It codes for CASKRLAGGRSSYNEQFF.

The J gene is TRBJ1-2, the V gene TRBV6-6, with D possibly matching TRBD1 (6 bases). The CDR3 length is 13 residues. CDR1 and CDR2 from the germline V gene are MNHNY and SVGAGI (reference sequence). Trimming removed 0 bases at V and 8 bases at J, with 10 bases between. CDR3 protein: CASSYSTGQGYTF. The CDR3, as DNA: TGTGCCAGCAGTTACTCTACAGGGCAAGGCTACACCTTC.

This clone was counted once. The chain uses TRBV29-1 and TRBJ2-5; 8 bases map to TRBD1. The J call may be faulty, since TRBJ2-7 better matches the DNA end. Germline-derived CDR1 and CDR2 are SQVTM and ANQGSEA. The CDR3 covers 12 residues. The CDR3, as DNA: TGCAGCGTAGACAGGGGAAGAGGCGAGCAGTACTTC. Amino acids: CSVDRGRGEQYF.

V and J are TRBV7-6 and TRBJ1-2, with 9 bases lining up with TRBD1. CDR3 size: 14 residues. Germline V gene data show CDR1 as SGHVS and CDR2 as FNYEAQ. V dropped 4 bases and J dropped 7; count of bases not matched to a gene: 7. The CDR3 protein is CASSSIQGARGYTF. CDR3 DNA: TGTGCCAGCAGCTCCATACAGGGGGCTCGTGGCTACACCTTC.